These T cell receptor beta chains were read from a single sample in a study of CD8+CD57+ T cells in acquired aplastic anemia. Each CDR3 protein is one row after TCRdb ran MiXCR on the reads. The sample lists 450,000 to 550,000 distinct CDR3 sequences, around 30% occurring once. The sample was sorted CD4+, CD8+, or CD8+CD57+ T cells (not recorded which) from PBMCs. Every receptor here comes from a human donor with aplastic anemia. CDR3s include the opening cysteine and the closing phenylalanine or tryptophan. The D gene is left open where the match is weak. Clone size is stated in some rows and not others, as once, few, many or a class when expanded.

D	size	V	J	CDR3	DNA
.	.	TRBV2	TRBJ1-6	CASSQVVTIAASHF	TGTGCCAGCAGCCAAGTTGTCACAATCGCGGCGTCCCACTTT
.	few	TRBV6-1	TRBJ1-1	CASSAPGFMNTEAFF	TGTGCCAGCAGTGCTCCGGGTTTTATGAACACTGAAGCTTTCTTT
TRBD1	few	TRBV5-6	TRBJ2-7	CASSRQGIYEQYF	TGTGCCAGCAGCCGACAGGGGATCTACGAGCAGTACTTC
.	many	TRBV20-1	TRBJ1-1	CSATPGAPAEAFF	TGCAGTGCCACGCCAGGCGCCCCAGCTGAAGCTTTCTTT
TRBD1	.	TRBV10-3	TRBJ2-6	CAISGSRTGGSGANVLTF	TGTGCCATCAGCGGGAGTCGGACAGGGGGCTCTGGGGCCAACGTCCTGACTTTC
TRBD1	.	TRBV11-2	TRBJ1-1	CASSTPRTGLGEAFF	TGTGCCAGCAGCACACCCCGGACAGGGCTCGGTGAAGCTTTCTTT
TRBD1	few	TRBV11-2	TRBJ1-1	CASSLEGSGQGRDYTEAFF	TGTGCCAGCAGCTTAGAGGGATCTGGACAGGGTAGGGACTACACTGAAGCTTTCTTT
.	few	TRBV7-7	TRBJ2-2	CASSLGGVGTGELFF	TGTGCTAGCAGCTTAGGGGGGGTCGGCACCGGGGAGCTGTTTTTT
.	.	TRBV6-1	TRBJ2-7	CASSTQFQGFEQYF	TGTGCCAGCAGTACCCAATTTCAGGGGTTCGAGCAGTACTTC
.	many	TRBV29-1	TRBJ2-1	CSGTLDLPYNEQFF	TGCAGCGGTACCCTAGATCTTCCCTACAATGAGCAGTTCTTC
.	.	TRBV19	TRBJ1-5	CASSIDWVGGPQPQHF	TGTGCCAGTAGTATAGATTGGGTCGGCGGTCCCCAGCCCCAGCATTTT
.	.	TRBV7-8	TRBJ1-1	CASSMDGLVNTEAFF	TGTGCCAGCAGCATGGACGGTCTAGTGAACACTGAAGCTTTCTTT
.	.	TRBV7-3	TRBJ2-1	CASSLHPAENYNEQFF	TGTGCCAGCAGCTTACATCCAGCGGAGAACTACAATGAGCAGTTCTTC
.	few	TRBV3-1	TRBJ2-7	CASSQRAYEQYF	TGTGCCAGCAGCCAAAGGGCCTACGAGCAGTACTTC
.	.	TRBV24-1	TRBJ1-5	CATSWEASQPRHF	TGTGCTACCTCCTGGGAGGCGAGTCAGCCCCGGCATTTT